This T cell receptor beta chain derives from a study of cytomegalovirus exposure and HLA in healthy donors. Whole-study context: A subsequent analysis reported that the 120 or so validation repertoires were produced on the same platform that had also been used for the approximately 700 first-cohort repertoires.

Findings and caveats of the study: Associated with cytomegalovirus, according to the listing, were 150 to 200 TCR beta chains. Subsequent analysis of the 110 or so validation repertoires found a tendency for first-cohort TCR clusters to co-occur.

The germline V and J ends were trimmed by 4 bases and 5 bases, with 8 bases remaining between them. Germline V gene lookup returns CDR1 SGHNT and CDR2 YENEEA. This CDR3 region has 12 residues. Of note for this clone: Its antigen is not identified.

Sequenced by immunoSEQ multiplex PCR; TCRdb stores in-frame clones only, minus some. Seen here are 98,000 or so clones, 95% observed once, and the top ten hold 0.67%. Sequencing used PBMCs. The sequence derives from a woman between 18 and 30 years old in good health and CMV-seronegative. This chain connects TRBV11-3 to TRBJ1-1, with D maybe TRBD1 (5 bases). CDR3 loop: CASSSQGTEAFF. The CDR3 DNA reads as TGTGCCAGCAGCTCTCAGGGAACTGAAGCTTTCTTT.